The 32 T cell receptor beta chains reported below all come from one sample, sequenced in a study of cytomegalovirus exposure and HLA in healthy donors. The PCR had 60 Vbeta and 13 Jbeta primers. TCRdb keeps only in-frame clones here, not all; method: immunoSEQ multiplex PCR. The sample consists of around 170,000 clones, 81% of them appearing once. The specimen sequenced was PBMCs. These receptors were obtained from a man aged 50 to 59 in good health and CMV-seropositive.

There are a few counts of this clone. This sequence joins TRBV6-1 and TRBJ2-7; tentatively, D is TRBD1 (6 bases). The CDR3 is made up of 15 amino acids. Between the trimmed V and J ends, which lost 6 bases and 3 bases, there was a span of 18 bases. The V gene's germline CDR1 is MNHNS and CDR2 SASEGT. CDR3 DNA: TGTGCCAGCAGCCCCCCCGGGACAATCCTCTACGAGCAGTACTTC. Its translation is CASSPPGTILYEQYF.

The rearrangement uses TRBV4-2 and TRBJ1-5, with TRBD1 matching over 7 bases. The germline CDR1 and CDR2 sequences are LGHNA and YNFKEQ. The CDR3 loop spans 16 amino acids. Trimming removed 0 bases from V and 2 bases from J; junction bases left unmatched: 4. The chain's CDR3 is CASSQDRQGGNQPQHF. As DNA, the CDR3 is TGTGCCAGCAGCCAAGATAGGCAGGGGGGCAATCAGCCCCAGCATTTT.

The CDR3 sequence: CASSLFNRGPTDTQYF. The CDR3 DNA reads TGTGCCAGCAGTTTATTCAACAGGGGTCCTACAGATACGCAGTATTTT. The chain carries TRBV28 and TRBJ2-3; 7 nucleotides match TRBD1. This CDR3 region has 16 residues. The junction had 7 bases not matched to a gene; V was cut back by 1 base and J by 3 bases. Germline assignment: CDR1 MDHEN and CDR2 SYDVKM. Full variable domain (remainder filled in from reference TRBV28 and TRBJ2-3): DVKVTQSSRYLVKRTGEKVFLECVQDMDHENMFWYRQDPGLGLRLIYFSYDVKMKEKGDIPEGYSVSREKKERFSLILESASTNQTSMYLCASSLFNRGPTDTQYFGPGTRLTVL.

The rearrangement joins TRBV6-6 to TRBJ2-1; 10 bases line up with TRBD2. CDR3 length: 15 amino acids. V shed 5 bases, J shed 5 bases, and the junction held 6 bases outside the gene matches. Per germline, CDR1 MNHNY and CDR2 SVGAGI (reference sequence). The CDR3 region has the DNA TGTGCCAGCAGTGCCCTAGCGGGAGCCCACAATGAGCAGTTCTTC. Its translation is CASSALAGAHNEQFF.

In this sample, this clone turned up a few times. The chain joins TRBV7-2 to TRBJ2-2, with 7 positions matching TRBD1. The V gene's germline CDR1 is SGHTA and CDR2 FQGNSA. The CDR3 is made up of 14 amino acids. Trimming removed 8 bases from V and 4 bases from J; junction bases left unmatched: 7. The CDR3, as DNA: TGTGCCAGCTGGGGACAGCGAGGCACCGGGGAGCTGTTTTTT. Residues: CASWGQRGTGELFF.

The rearrangement joins TRBV15 to TRBJ1-5; D unclear. CDR1 is LNHNV and CDR2 is YYDKDF in the germline V gene (reference sequence). The CDR3 sequence is 14 residues long. The V gene lost 6 bases and the J gene lost 9 bases, with 18 bases spanning the gap. CDR3 region: CATSRPGRNRPQHF. The CDR3 DNA reads as TGTGCCACCAGTCGGCCTGGGAGAAATAGGCCCCAGCATTTT.

The CDR3 DNA reads TGTGCCAGCAGCATGGGGGGGGGCCTGGATACGCAGTATTTT. Protein: CASSMGGGLDTQYF. The gene calls are TRBV7-3 and TRBJ2-3; a weak D match, TRBD2 (7 bases). There are 14 residues in the CDR3. CDR1 and CDR2 from the germline V gene are SGHTA and FQGTGA. Trimming took off 5 bases at V and 6 bases at J, with 15 bases between the two ends.

V is TRBV6-5 and J is TRBJ1-2, with 7 bases fitting TRBD1. This CDR3 region has 13 residues. V was pared by 6 bases and J by 5 bases, with 6 bases of the junction left unmatched. Germline V gene sequence: CDR1 MNHEY, CDR2 SVGAGI. The CDR3, as DNA: TGTGCCAGCAGCCCGACAGGGCGGTATGGCTACACCTTC. As protein: CASSPTGRYGYTF.

V gene TRBV9 combines with J gene TRBJ1-1; a weak D match, TRBD1 (6 bases). The V end lost 7 bases, the J end lost 0 bases, and 13 bases lay between the germline ends. In germline, CDR1 is SGDLS, CDR2 YYNGEE. The CDR3 spans 14 residues. CDR3 sequence (DNA): TGTGCCAGCGGGGGGGCAGGGCTGAACACTGAAGCTTTCTTT. Its protein is CASGGAGLNTEAFF.

The CDR3 bases are TGTGCCAGCAGCGGGGAAGTGTTCGAAGCTTTCTTT. This codes for CASSGEVFEAFF. The V call is TRBV2, the J call TRBJ1-1; no reliable D call. Germline lookup yields CDR1 SNHLY and CDR2 FYNNEI. The CDR3 contains 12 residues. Trimming left V 6 bases short and J 8 bases short, with 13 bases between.

V gene TRBV19 combines with J gene TRBJ1-4; TRBD1 aligns across 8 bases. This CDR3 region has 14 residues. The V gene end was trimmed by 9 bases and the J gene end by 8 bases; junction bases not matched to a gene: 11. Germline assignment: CDR1 LNHDA and CDR2 SQIVND (reference sequence). The CDR3 DNA sequence: TGTGCCAGCCGGAACCCGGGACAGGACGAAAAACTGTTTTTT. This translates into CASRNPGQDEKLFF.

The CDR3 DNA reads TGCGCCAGCAGCCAAGATCATGGGACAGGGGGCGGAGAGACCCAGTACTTC. It translates to CASSQDHGTGGGETQYF. This chain links TRBV4-3 with TRBJ2-5, with TRBD1 matching over 12 bases. Losses at the gene ends were 0 bases for V and 4 bases for J; bases not matched to a gene: 6. This CDR3 contains 17 residues. CDR1 LGHNA and CDR2 YSLEER come from the germline V gene.

The rearrangement uses TRBV7-2 and TRBJ1-2, with D uncertain. V lost 3 bases to trimming and J lost 4 bases, with 12 bases between them. Germline CDR1 SGHTA, CDR2 FQGNSA. The CDR3 spans 14 residues. The CDR3 sequence: CASSFPGPGYGYTF. The CDR3 coding sequence is TGTGCCAGCAGCTTCCCGGGTCCGGGCTATGGCTACACCTTC.

The chain has TRBV6-1 and TRBJ1-1; D gene ambiguous. The length of the CDR3 is 13 residues. CDR1 and CDR2 (germline): MNHNS, SASEGT. V was pared by 2 bases and J by 11 bases, with 15 bases between. CDR3 sequence: CASSESPAEDAFF. Here the CDR3 DNA reads TGTGCCAGCAGTGAATCCCCCGCGGAGGATGCTTTCTTT.

The V gene is TRBV5-1, the J gene TRBJ2-1; 10 bases are a match to TRBD2. The CDR3 has 15 residues. Per germline, CDR1 SGHRS and CDR2 YFSETQ. The ends lost 0 bases at V and 10 bases at J; junction bases unmatched: 7. The CDR3 DNA sequence: TGCGCCAGCAGCTTGGGCCGAGCGGGGGGGCGAGAGCAGTTCTTC. Translation: CASSLGRAGGREQFF.

This rearrangement joins TRBV2 to TRBJ2-7, with 8 bases that match TRBD1. The CDR3 spans 15 residues. V shed 7 bases and J 2 bases; nucleotides not matched to a gene: 10. CDR1 and CDR2 (germline): SNHLY, FYNNEI. This CDR3 is CASTILGQGTYEQYF. The CDR3 region has the DNA TGTGCCAGCACCATCCTCGGACAGGGTACCTACGAGCAGTACTTC.

In its sample, this clone was seen once. The chain has TRBV7-9 and TRBJ1-3; D remains ambiguous. From germline, CDR1 is SEHNR and CDR2 FQNEAQ (reference sequence). CDR3 length equals 14 residues. Trimming took 1 base from V and 4 from J, leaving 8 bases between them. The CDR3 sequence: CASSLDGVGNTIYF. CDR3 nucleotides: TGTGCCAGCAGCTTAGATGGAGTAGGAAACACCATATATTTT.

In its sample, this clone was seen a few times. Sequence at one end of the junction differs from germline and may be a read error. The CDR3 is CASSLAALDTRTLW. The CDR3 DNA reads TGTGCCAGCAGCTTGGCCGCTCTGGACACGCGAACGCTGTGG. The J gene is TRBJ1-1, the V gene TRBV5-4, with a possible D match to TRBD1 (5 bases). The CDR3 spans 14 residues. Germline lookup yields CDR1 SGHNT and CDR2 YYREEE (reference sequence).

CDR3 sequence reads: CAISATPPVQFF. The CDR3 nucleotides read TGTGCCATCAGTGCGACTCCTCCGGTGCAGTTCTTC. The gene calls are TRBV10-3 and TRBJ2-1; D is uncertain. Trimming cost V 4 bases and J 12 bases, with 13 bases left between them. Germline V lookup: CDR1 ENHRY, CDR2 SYGVKD. This CDR3 has 12 amino acids.

This clone was observed a few times. The CDR3 sequence is CASSSRSNTGELFF. The CDR3 nucleotides are TGCGCCAGCAGCTCTAGGTCGAACACCGGGGAGCTGTTTTTT. The V call is TRBV5-1, the J call TRBJ2-2; D is unresolved. The V and J ends lost 3 bases and 0 bases respectively, with 6 bases between them. Germline V CDR1 and CDR2: SGHRS, YFSETQ. The CDR3 sequence is 14 residues long.

The chain couples TRBV18 to TRBJ2-2; 15 positions match TRBD2. Looked up from germline, CDR1 is KGHSH and CDR2 is LQKENI. Unmatched junction bases numbered 8, after V lost 0 bases and J lost 3 bases. The CDR3 sequence is 20 residues long. The CDR3 coding sequence is TGTGCCAGCTCACCACCTGGACTAGCGGGAGGGCCGACCCACACCGGGGAGCTGTTTTTT. Amino acid sequence: CASSPPGLAGGPTHTGELFF.

This clone turned up a few times. CDR3 DNA sequence: TGTGCCAGCAGCCCTCGACTAGCGTGGGAGACCCAGTACTTC. It yields the protein CASSPRLAWETQYF. The genes are TRBV7-8 and TRBJ2-5, with 8 bases matching TRBD2. The V and J ends lost 5 bases and 5 bases, in that order; junction bases with no gene match: 7. Germline lookup yields CDR1 SGHVS and CDR2 FQNEAQ. This CDR3 contains 14 residues.

This clone was seen a single time. The junction does not match germline at one end; this may be a read error. The rearrangement links TRBV5-1 to TRBJ2-7, with D possibly being TRBD1 (5 bases). CDR3 length: 13 residues. Germline V CDR1 and CDR2: SGHRS, YFSETQ. The CDR3 protein is CASNLDKTYEQYF. The CDR3 DNA reads TGCGCCAGCAACTTGGACAAAACCTACGAGCAGTACTTC.

The rearrangement links TRBV20-1 to TRBJ1-2; D ambiguous. The CDR3 has 11 residues. Trimming took 3 bases from V and 2 from J, leaving 4 bases between them. Germline CDR1 and CDR2: DFQATT and SNEGSKA (reference sequence). The CDR3, as DNA: TGCAGTGCTAGTCCGAACTATGGCTACACCTTC. Translated: CSASPNYGYTF.

V and J are TRBV10-3 and TRBJ1-1; D gene ambiguous. CDR1 is ENHRY, CDR2 SYGVKD, per germline. V lost 2 bases to trimming and J lost 4 bases, with 11 bases between them. This CDR3 has 14 amino acids. The CDR3 loop reads CAISEVGGSTEAFF. The CDR3 nucleotides are TGTGCCATCAGTGAGGTGGGAGGGAGCACTGAAGCTTTCTTT.

The gene calls are TRBV21-1 and TRBJ2-4; the D segment call TRBD1 is taken from the table without a DNA check. TRBV21-1 is labeled a pseudogene. The length of the CDR3 is 13 residues. CDR3 sequence reads: CASSIRRGNIQYF. CDR3 bases: TGTGCCAGCAGCATCCGTAGGGGGAACATTCAGTACTTC.

The CDR3 DNA reads TGCGCCAGCAGCCTAGACCCGGGGTATGGCTACACCTTC. It codes for CASSLDPGYGYTF. The chain employs TRBV4-1 and TRBJ1-2; D not certain. The germline gives CDR1 MGHRA, CDR2 YSYEKL. The CDR3 has 13 amino acids. V was clipped by 4 bases and J by 5 bases, with 11 bases between them.

This clone was detected a few times. The chain combines TRBV2 with TRBJ2-7, with TRBD1 as a possible D gene (5 bases). V was pared by 4 bases and J by 3 bases, with 7 bases between. The V gene's germline CDR1 is SNHLY and CDR2 FYNNEI. The CDR3 covers 12 residues. The CDR3 protein is CASSAGYYEQYF. CDR3 DNA: TGTGCCAGCAGTGCAGGGTACTACGAGCAGTACTTC.

The count of this clone is one. The rearrangement joins TRBV7-3 to TRBJ1-2, with a weak D call TRBD1 (6 bases). V was shortened by 4 bases and J by 4 bases, with 13 bases between the two germline ends. Germline V CDR1 and CDR2: SGHTA, FQGTGA. The CDR3 is 14 amino acids. The CDR3 is CASSSTGGSYGYTF. The CDR3 DNA sequence: TGTGCCAGCAGCTCGACAGGAGGCAGCTATGGCTACACCTTC. Together with reference TRBV7-3 and TRBJ1-2, the CDR3 gives the full variable domain: GAGVSQTPSNKVTEKGKYVELRCDPISGHTALYWYRQSLGQGPEFLIYFQGTGAADDSGLPNDRFFAVRPEGSVSTLKIQRTERGDSAVYLCASSSTGGSYGYTFGSGTRLTVV.

The rearrangement uses TRBV7-6 and TRBJ2-3; TRBD2 agrees at 12 bases. This CDR3 is built from 16 residues. CDR1 and CDR2 (germline): SGHVS, FNYEAQ. Germline trimming cut 1 base from V and 5 bases from J; bases unmatched to any gene: 4. The CDR3 loop reads CASSLDSSGREDTQYF. In nucleotides, the CDR3 is TGTGCCAGCAGCTTAGACTCTAGCGGGAGGGAAGATACGCAGTATTTT.

J is TRBJ1-5 and V is TRBV19; D may be TRBD1 (5 bases). CDR3 size: 17 residues. Germline CDR1 is LNHDA and CDR2 is SQIVND (reference sequence). V shed 2 bases and J shed 6 bases, with 20 bases lying between them. This CDR3 reads CASSITDRWALGQPQHF. The DNA of the CDR3 is TGTGCCAGTAGTATAACAGACAGATGGGCCTTAGGTCAGCCCCAGCATTTT.

The J gene is TRBJ2-1, the V gene TRBV13; TRBD2 agrees at 10 bases. Per the germline V gene, CDR1 is PRHDT and CDR2 is FYEKMQ (reference sequence). The CDR3 is made up of 17 amino acids. The ends lost 5 bases at V and 3 bases at J; junction bases unmatched: 10. CDR3 DNA sequence: TGTGCCAGCAGCCAGGTGGCTAGCGGGAGTATCTACAATGAGCAGTTCTTC. Its protein product is CASSQVASGSIYNEQFF.